This T cell receptor beta chain was profiled in a study of blood T cell repertoires in COVID-19 (dated by TCRdb to 2019 to 2021). As for the study more broadly: The collaborator samples originated in the United States, Italy and Spain and spanned the acute and convalescent phases of COVID-19. Nearly every sample came with metadata listing a de-identified subject ID, COVID-19 status, age in years and sex. Samples came from the ongoing ImmuneRACE study (first 160 participants) plus 1,254 subjects from 6 global collaborators. Deeply sampled blood TCRbeta repertoires from subjects exposed to, actively infected with, or recovered from COVID-19 were included in the dataset. A freely available public database, intended as a resource for researchers studying the immune response to SARS-CoV-2, is where the repertoires were released. Where HLA class I and class II types were available, the types were taken from metadata supplied by the sample provider, not from assay-based typing. The prospective study material was composed of cDNA or gDNA derived from T cells, B-cell-depleted T cells, or PBMCs. On the study overall, not on this receptor specifically: How much clinical and demographic metadata was included differed by source and by participant, and the metadata was provided uncurated.

In the case of this clone: Its cognate antigen has yet to be identified. Per-base qualities were not stored, and no clone one base away is much larger.

Collaborating institutions collected whole blood in K2EDTA tubes following their own protocols. For TCRbeta analysis, collaborator samples were shipped as frozen whole blood, as isolated PBMCs, or as DNA extracted from either sample type. The immunoSEQ Assay, a bias-controlled multiplex PCR, was used to amplify TCRbeta CDR3 regions from genomic DNA. Regarding the original processing steps: Nucleated cell counts per sample were estimated from amplification of reference gene primers within the assay. To quantify the absolute abundance of each unique TCRbeta CDR3 rearrangement, sequence reads were collapsed and filtered. Productive Simpson clonality was computed per sample as the square root of Simpson's diversity index over productive rearrangements. TCRdb stores this immuneACCESS table with in-frame sequences only. Part of the clones is absent; in the studies checked, under half of the shortfall reflects unresolved V genes, and no reason is known for the rest. V, J and clone size are those of that table, while D and trimming were read from the DNA. This sample comprises some 110,000 clones, around 79% of them detected only once. Roughly 2.6% of the sample belongs to the ten largest clones.

The CDR3 starts with the cysteine, ends with the phenylalanine, and has 15 residues. The DNA shown is the 45-base CDR3, in frame from base 1. The germline V gene provides CDR1 SGHVS and CDR2 FNYEAQ. V lost 3 bases and J lost 4 bases, and the count of bases not matched to a germline gene is 3. Sequenced: peripheral blood. The V and J segments used are TRBV7-6 and TRBJ2-1, and 10 junctional nucleotides match TRBD2. The receptor's source is a man in his fifties or sixties with acute or convalescent COVID-19. The CDR3 is CASSLLAGVYNEQFF. The nucleotides are TGTGCCAGCAGCTTGCTAGCGGGGGTTTACAATGAGCAGTTCTTC.